The text below deals with one T cell receptor (beta chain). This record comes from a study of technical replicates of blood from a handful of donors. TCRdb's table, derived via immunoSEQ multiplex PCR, lists solely in-frame clones and lacks some. The sample carries around 60,000 clones, approximately 86% recorded once. Germline lookup yields CDR1 SNHLY and CDR2 FYNNEI. The CDR3 is made up of 14 amino acids. Trimming took 4 bases from V and 3 from J, leaving 12 bases between them. The genes are TRBV2 and TRBJ1-1; no reliable D call. The receptor's source is a human donor in good health. Some clones in this sample may be carry-over from other donors' samples. Specimen: PBMCs. CDR3 in amino acids: CASSAEETDTEAFF. The CDR3 DNA reads as TGTGCCAGCAGTGCGGAGGAAACGGACACTGAAGCTTTCTTT.